This record looks at one T cell receptor beta chain sequence and its context. Its specificity is not known. The data originate from a study of Ad26.COV2.S vaccination and SARS-CoV-2 variants. In the study overall: Ad26.COV2.S shots went into the muscle once or twice, 56 days apart.

The CDR3 runs 13 residues. CDR1 and CDR2 from the germline V gene are SQVTM and ANQGSEA. The germline V and J ends were trimmed by 8 bases and 5 bases, with 13 bases remaining between them. Clones were sequenced by immunoSEQ multiplex PCR, and TCRdb holds only the in-frame ones, with some missing. The sample consists of 510,000 or so clones, around 90% of them appearing once. Study observations and caveats: From the TCR breadth and depth analyses, total T cell responses may have been underestimated.

Treatment specified: 19 received Ad26.COV2.S at low or high dose, single or two shots; about 5 received placebo; per-sample allocation not given. Sample collection was performed on day 63 after the first vaccine or placebo injection. Based in Boston, the donor was an adult of 18-55 years. Expression of Wuhan-strain SARS-CoV-2 spike came from the Ad26 vector that formed the vaccine. The gene calls are TRBV29-1 and TRBJ1-6; D perhaps matches TRBD1 (6 bases). The sequence was collected from a person between 18 and 65 years old who received the Ad26.COV2.S COVID-19 vaccine or a placebo. The material sequenced was peripheral blood, taken in a trial of Ad26.COV2.S vaccine versus placebo. CDR3 sequence reads: CSSRDTDNSPLHF. The CDR3 nucleotides are TGCAGCTCCCGGGACACAGATAATTCACCCCTCCACTTT.